This T cell receptor beta chain was captured in a study of shared clonotypes between healthy human individuals. With regard to this clone: What it binds is not known.

The study, taken as a whole, reports: Clonotypes which were not shared had lower generation probabilities than clonotypes that all four donors shared. On the whole, naive subsets had larger estimated richness than memory subsets had.

CDR3 length: 16 amino acids. Germline CDR1 is SGHDT and CDR2 is YYEEEE. The germline V and J ends were trimmed by 4 bases and 0 bases, with 11 bases remaining between them. Some clones are missing from TCRdb's copy, which holds only in-frame ones; the method was immunoSEQ multiplex PCR. The table has roughly 2.1 million clones, about 93% seen once. Naive CD8 cells comprised CD45RO-negative, CCR7-positively selected cells, excluding terminally differentiated effector memory CD45RA+ cells. This receptor was obtained from a man aged 18 to 30 in good health. Some clones in this sample may be carry-over from other donors' samples. The chain employs TRBV5-6 and TRBJ2-6; D is possibly TRBD1 (5 bases). The sequenced sample was naive CD8+ T cells from PBMCs. CDR3 DNA: TGTGCCAGCAGCATGGGGCCTAACTCTGGGGCCAACGTCCTGACTTTC. Its protein product is CASSMGPNSGANVLTF.